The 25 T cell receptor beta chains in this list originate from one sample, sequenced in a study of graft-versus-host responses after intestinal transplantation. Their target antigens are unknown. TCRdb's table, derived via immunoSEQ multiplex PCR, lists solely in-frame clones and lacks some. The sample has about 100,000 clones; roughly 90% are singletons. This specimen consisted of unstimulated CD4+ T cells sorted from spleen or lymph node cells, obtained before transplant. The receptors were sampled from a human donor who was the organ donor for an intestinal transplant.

As DNA, the CDR3 is TGTGCCAGCAGCTTGCGTGGGCGCATGAACACTGAAGCTTTCTTT. It codes for CASSLRGRMNTEAFF. This chain joins TRBV5-4 and TRBJ1-1, with no clear D. This CDR3 comprises 15 residues. The V gene lost 1 base and the J gene lost 0 bases, with 10 bases spanning the gap. Germline lookup yields CDR1 SGHNT and CDR2 YYREEE (reference sequence).

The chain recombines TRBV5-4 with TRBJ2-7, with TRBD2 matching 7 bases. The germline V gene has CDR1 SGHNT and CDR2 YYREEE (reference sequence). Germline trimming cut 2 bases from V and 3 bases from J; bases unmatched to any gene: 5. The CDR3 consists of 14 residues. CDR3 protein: CASSFGGEGYEQYF. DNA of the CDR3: TGTGCCAGCAGCTTTGGGGGGGAAGGCTACGAGCAGTACTTC.

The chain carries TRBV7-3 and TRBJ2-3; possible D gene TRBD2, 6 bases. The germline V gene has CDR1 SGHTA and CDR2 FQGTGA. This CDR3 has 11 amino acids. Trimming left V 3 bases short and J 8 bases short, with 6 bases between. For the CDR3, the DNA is TGTGCCAGCAGCTTGGGAGGTACGCAGTATTTT. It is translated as CASSLGGTQYF.

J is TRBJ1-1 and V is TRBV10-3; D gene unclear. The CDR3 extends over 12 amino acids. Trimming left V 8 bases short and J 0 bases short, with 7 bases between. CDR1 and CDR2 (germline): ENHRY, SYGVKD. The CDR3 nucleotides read TGTGCCATCGGAAGCATGAACACTGAAGCTTTCTTT. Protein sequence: CAIGSMNTEAFF.

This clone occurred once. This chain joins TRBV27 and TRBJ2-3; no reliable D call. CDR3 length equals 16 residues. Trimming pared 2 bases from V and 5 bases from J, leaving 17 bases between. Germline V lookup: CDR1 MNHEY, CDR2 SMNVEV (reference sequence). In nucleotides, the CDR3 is TGTGCCAGCAGTTTAGGTTCTAGTCCCAATTTAGATACGCAGTATTTT. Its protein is CASSLGSSPNLDTQYF.

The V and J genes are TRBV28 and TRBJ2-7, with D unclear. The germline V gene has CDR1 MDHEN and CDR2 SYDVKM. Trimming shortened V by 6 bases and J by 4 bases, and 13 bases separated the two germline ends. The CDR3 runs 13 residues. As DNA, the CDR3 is TGTGCCAGCAGACCAGAGGTGAGGTACGAGCAGTACTTC. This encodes CASRPEVRYEQYF.

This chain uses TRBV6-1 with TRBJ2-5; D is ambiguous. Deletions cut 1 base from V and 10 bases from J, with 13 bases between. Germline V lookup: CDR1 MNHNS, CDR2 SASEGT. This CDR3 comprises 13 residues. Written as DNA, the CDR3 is TGTGCCAGCAGTGAAGGCCCGTTTGGTATCCAGTACTTC. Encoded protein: CASSEGPFGIQYF.

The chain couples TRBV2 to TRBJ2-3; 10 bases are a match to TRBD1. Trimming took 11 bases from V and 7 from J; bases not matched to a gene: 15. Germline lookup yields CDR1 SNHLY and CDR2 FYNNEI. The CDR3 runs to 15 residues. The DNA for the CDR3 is TGTGCCGGCGAAGCCAGGGACAGGGGAGGAAATACGCAGTATTTT. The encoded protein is CAGEARDRGGNTQYF.

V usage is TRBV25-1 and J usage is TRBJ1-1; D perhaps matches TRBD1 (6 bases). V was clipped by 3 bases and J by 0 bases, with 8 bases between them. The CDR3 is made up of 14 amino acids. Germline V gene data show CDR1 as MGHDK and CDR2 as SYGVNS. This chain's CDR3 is CASSDQGLNTEAFF. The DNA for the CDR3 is TGTGCCAGCAGTGATCAGGGGTTGAACACTGAAGCTTTCTTT.

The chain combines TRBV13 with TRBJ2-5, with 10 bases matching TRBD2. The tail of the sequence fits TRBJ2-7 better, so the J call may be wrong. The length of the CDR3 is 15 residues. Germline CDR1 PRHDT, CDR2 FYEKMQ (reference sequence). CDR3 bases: TGTGCCAGCAGCTTATGGACTAGCGGCGTGTACGAGCAGTACTTC. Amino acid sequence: CASSLWTSGVYEQYF.

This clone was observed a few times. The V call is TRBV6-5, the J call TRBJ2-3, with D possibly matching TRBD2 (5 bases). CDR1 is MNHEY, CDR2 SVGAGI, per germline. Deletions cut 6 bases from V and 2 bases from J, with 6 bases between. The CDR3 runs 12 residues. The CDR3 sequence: CASRLDTDTQYF. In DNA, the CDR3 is TGTGCCAGCAGACTAGACACAGATACGCAGTATTTT.

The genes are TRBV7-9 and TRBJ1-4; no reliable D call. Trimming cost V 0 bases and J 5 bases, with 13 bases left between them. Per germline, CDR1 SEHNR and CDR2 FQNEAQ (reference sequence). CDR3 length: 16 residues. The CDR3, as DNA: TGTGCCAGCAGCTTAGCGTCCGGATCCAAGAATGAAAAACTGTTTTTT. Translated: CASSLASGSKNEKLFF.

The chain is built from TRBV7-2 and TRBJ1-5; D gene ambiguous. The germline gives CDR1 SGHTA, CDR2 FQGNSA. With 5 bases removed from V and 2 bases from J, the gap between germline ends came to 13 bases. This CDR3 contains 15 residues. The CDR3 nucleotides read TGTGCCAGCAGCCAAGGCGGCGCGCGCAATCAGCCCCAGCATTTT. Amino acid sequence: CASSQGGARNQPQHF.

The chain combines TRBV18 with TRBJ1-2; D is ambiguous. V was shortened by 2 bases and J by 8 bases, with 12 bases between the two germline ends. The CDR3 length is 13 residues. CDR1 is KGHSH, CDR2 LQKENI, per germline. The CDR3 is CASSPTPPGGYTF. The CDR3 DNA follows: TGTGCCAGCTCACCAACCCCTCCTGGGGGCTACACCTTC.

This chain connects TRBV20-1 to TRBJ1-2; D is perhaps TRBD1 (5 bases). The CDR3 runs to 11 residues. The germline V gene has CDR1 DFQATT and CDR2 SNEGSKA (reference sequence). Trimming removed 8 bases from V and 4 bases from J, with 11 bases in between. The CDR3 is CSSDRTYGYTF. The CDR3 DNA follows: TGCAGTTCTGACAGAACCTATGGCTACACCTTC.

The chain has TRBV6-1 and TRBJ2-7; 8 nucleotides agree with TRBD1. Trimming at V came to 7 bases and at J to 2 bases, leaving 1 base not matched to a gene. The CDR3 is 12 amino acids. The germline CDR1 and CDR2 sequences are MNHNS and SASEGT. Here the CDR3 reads CASIRGPYEQYF. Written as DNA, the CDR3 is TGTGCCAGCATCAGGGGGCCCTACGAGCAGTACTTC.

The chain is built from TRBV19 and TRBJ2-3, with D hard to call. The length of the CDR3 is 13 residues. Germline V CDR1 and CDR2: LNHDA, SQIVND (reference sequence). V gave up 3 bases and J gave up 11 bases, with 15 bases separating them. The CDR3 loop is CASSMAGPSVQYF. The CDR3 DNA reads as TGTGCCAGTAGTATGGCAGGTCCAAGTGTGCAGTATTTT.

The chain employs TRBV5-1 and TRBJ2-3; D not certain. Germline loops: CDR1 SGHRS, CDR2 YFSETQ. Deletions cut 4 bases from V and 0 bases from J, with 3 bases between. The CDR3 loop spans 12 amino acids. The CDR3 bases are TGCGCCAGCAGCACTAGCACAGATACGCAGTATTTT. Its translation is CASSTSTDTQYF. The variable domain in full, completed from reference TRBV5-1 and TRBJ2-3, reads KAGVTQTPRYLIKTRGQQVTLSCSPISGHRSVSWYQQTPGQGLQFLFEYFSETQRNKGNFPGRFSGRQFSNSRSEMNVSTLELGDSALYLCASSTSTDTQYFGPGTRLTVL.

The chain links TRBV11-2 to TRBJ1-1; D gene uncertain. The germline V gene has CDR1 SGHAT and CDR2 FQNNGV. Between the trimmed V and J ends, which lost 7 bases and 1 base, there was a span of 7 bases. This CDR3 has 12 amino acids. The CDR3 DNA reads TGTGCCAGCACCCTGGAGAACACTGAAGCTTTCTTT. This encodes CASTLENTEAFF.

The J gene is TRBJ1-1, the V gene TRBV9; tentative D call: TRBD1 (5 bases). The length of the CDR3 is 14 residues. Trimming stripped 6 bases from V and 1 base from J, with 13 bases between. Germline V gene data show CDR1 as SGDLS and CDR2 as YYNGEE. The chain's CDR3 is CASKVGDANTEAFF. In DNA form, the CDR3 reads TGTGCCAGCAAGGTGGGGGACGCGAACACTGAAGCTTTCTTT.

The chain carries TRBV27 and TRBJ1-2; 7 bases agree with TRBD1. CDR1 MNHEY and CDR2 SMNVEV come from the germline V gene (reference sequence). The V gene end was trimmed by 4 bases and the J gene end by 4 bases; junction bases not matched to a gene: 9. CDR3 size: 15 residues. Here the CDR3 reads CASSSRQGWGYGYTF. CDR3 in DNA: TGTGCCAGCAGTTCAAGACAGGGCTGGGGCTATGGCTACACCTTC.

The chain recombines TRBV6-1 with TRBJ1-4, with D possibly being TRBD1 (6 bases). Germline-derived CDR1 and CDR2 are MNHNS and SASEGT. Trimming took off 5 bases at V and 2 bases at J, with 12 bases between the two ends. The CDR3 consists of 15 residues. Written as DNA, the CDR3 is TGTGCCAGCAGTACAGGGATTCAGACTAATGAAAAACTGTTTTTT. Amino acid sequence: CASSTGIQTNEKLFF.

The CDR3 here is CASSEGGTSTDTQYF. The CDR3 nucleotides are TGTGCCAGCAGTGAGGGCGGAACTAGCACAGATACGCAGTATTTT. The rearrangement joins TRBV6-4 to TRBJ2-3; the D is unclear. Looked up from germline, CDR1 is MRHNA and CDR2 is SNTAGT. This CDR3 comprises 15 residues. The V and J ends lost 3 bases and 0 bases respectively, with 10 bases between them.

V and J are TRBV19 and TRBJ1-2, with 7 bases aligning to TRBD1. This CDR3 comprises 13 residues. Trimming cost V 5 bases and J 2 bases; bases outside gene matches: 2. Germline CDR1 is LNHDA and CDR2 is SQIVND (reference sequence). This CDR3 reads CASSQQGNYGYTF. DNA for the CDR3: TGTGCCAGTAGTCAACAGGGGAACTATGGCTACACCTTC.

In DNA, the CDR3 is TGCGCCAGCAGCTTGGCTAGCGGGGGCCGACCCTACAATGAGCAGTTCTTC. This encodes CASSLASGGRPYNEQFF. V is TRBV5-1 and J is TRBJ2-1, with 10 bases lining up with TRBD2. CDR1 and CDR2 from the germline V gene are SGHRS and YFSETQ. The CDR3 runs 17 residues. The V gene end was trimmed by 0 bases and the J gene end by 2 bases; junction bases not matched to a gene: 5.